This TCR beta chain is from a study of lymphopenia after photon versus proton radiotherapy. Method: immunoSEQ multiplex PCR; TCRdb's copy keeps in-frame clones and lacks some. Of tens of thousands of clones in the sample, 80% to 95% were seen once. A note on this clone: Its antigen is currently unknown.

Study findings and constraints: Larger post-nadir TCR diversity loss correlated inversely with survival in deceased patients. Post-nadir diversity loss with photons came from oligoclonal expansion, particularly CD8+ Temra cells.

Germline V gene lookup returns CDR1 LGHNA and CDR2 YSLEER. V was trimmed by 4 bases and J by 4 bases, leaving 14 bases between them. This CDR3 comprises 14 residues. The J gene is TRBJ2-7, the V gene TRBV4-3; D tentatively fits TRBD1 or TRBD2 (5 bases each). This TCR came from a woman in her 70s with pancreatic cancer. Some clones in this sample may be carry-over from other donors' samples. Sequenced here: peripheral blood, sampled from a patient treated with proton-based radiotherapy. This CDR3 is CASSLALGEYEQYF. The CDR3 region has the DNA TGCGCCAGCAGCCTTGCATTGGGGGAATACGAGCAGTACTTC.